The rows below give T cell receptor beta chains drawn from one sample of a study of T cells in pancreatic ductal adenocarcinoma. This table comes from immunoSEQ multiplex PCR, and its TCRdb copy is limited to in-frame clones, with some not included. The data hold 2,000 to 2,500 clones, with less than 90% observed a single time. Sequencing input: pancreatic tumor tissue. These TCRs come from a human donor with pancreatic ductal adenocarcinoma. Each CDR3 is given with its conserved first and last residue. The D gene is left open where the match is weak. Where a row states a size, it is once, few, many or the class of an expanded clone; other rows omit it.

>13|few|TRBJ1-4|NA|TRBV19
CASSIRLNEKLFF
TGTGCCAGTAGTATTCGGTTGAATGAAAAACTGTTTTTT
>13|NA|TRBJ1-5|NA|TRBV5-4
CASSLDGDQPQHF
TGTGCCAGCAGCTTGGACGGGGATCAGCCCCAGCATTTT
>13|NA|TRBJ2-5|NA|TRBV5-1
CASRIFSQETQYF
TGCGCCAGCAGAATCTTTTCTCAAGAGACCCAGTACTTC
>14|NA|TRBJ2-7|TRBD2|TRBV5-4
CASSRGLATDEQYF
TGTGCCAGCAGCCGCGGACTAGCGACCGACGAGCAGTACTTC
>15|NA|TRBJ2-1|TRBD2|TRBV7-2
CASSLGSGRHNEQFF
TGTGCCAGCAGCTTAGGTAGCGGGAGGCACAATGAGCAGTTCTTC
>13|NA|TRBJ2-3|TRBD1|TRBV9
CASSPPDRGAQYF
TGTGCCAGCAGCCCTCCTGACAGGGGAGCGCAGTATTTT
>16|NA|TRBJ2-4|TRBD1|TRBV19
CASSIRRDRAKNIQYF
TGTGCCAGTAGTATAAGGCGGGACAGGGCCAAAAACATTCAGTACTTC
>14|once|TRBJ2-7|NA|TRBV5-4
CASSWELAGGEQYF
TGTGCCAGCAGCTGGGAACTAGCTGGAGGCGAGCAGTACTTC
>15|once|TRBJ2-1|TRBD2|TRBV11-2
CASGKGAGDLGEQFF
TGTGCCAGCGGAAAAGGGGCGGGAGATTTGGGTGAGCAGTTCTTC
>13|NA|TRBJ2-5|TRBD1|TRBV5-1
CASRDRVEETQYF
TGCGCCAGCCGGGACAGGGTGGAAGAGACCCAGTACTTC
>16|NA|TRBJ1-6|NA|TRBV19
CASSSRVTANNSPLHF
TGTGCCAGTAGTTCCCGGGTGACAGCGAATAATTCACCCCTCCACTTT
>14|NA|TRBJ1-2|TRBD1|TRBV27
CASSPGGANYGYTF
TGTGCCAGCAGCCCAGGGGGCGCAAACTATGGCTACACCTTC
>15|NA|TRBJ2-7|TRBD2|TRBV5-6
CASSRTSGSLNEQYF
TGTGCCAGCAGCCGGACTAGCGGGAGTCTCAACGAGCAGTACTTC